Listed below are T cell receptor beta chains from one sample, sequenced in a study of blood T cell repertoires in COVID-19. TCRdb keeps only in-frame clones here, not all; method: immunoSEQ multiplex PCR. The sample yields some 75,000 clones, around 80% seen once. The sequenced sample was peripheral blood. These receptors were collected from a man in his fifties with COVID-19, enrolled during active disease. The CDR3 runs from the conserved cysteine through the conserved F or W. The listing skips clone size in some rows; elsewhere it reads once, few, many or a size class.

v_call	clone_size	j_call	cdr3_aa
TRBV28	.	TRBJ2-7	CASITAGGGYEQYF
TRBV28	.	TRBJ2-7	CASSDRRGLNYEQYF
TRBV21-1	.	TRBJ1-1	CASSRGNREAKAFF
TRBV7-2	few	TRBJ2-7	CASSREASGLSYEQYF
TRBV7-2	.	TRBJ2-7	CASSPGGYEQYF
TRBV7-2	.	TRBJ2-7	CASSLGLAGDRHEQYF
TRBV6-5	.	TRBJ2-1	CATQLLPTGEQFF
TRBV6-5	.	TRBJ2-3	CASSYRGTSTDTQYF
TRBV27	.	TRBJ2-7	CASSLYRGAYEQYF
TRBV28	.	TRBJ2-3	CASKGGAGTDTQYF
TRBV25-1	.	TRBJ2-7	CASSELIQGASEQYF
TRBV18	few	TRBJ1-3	CASSPSTGLSGNTIYF
TRBV14	.	TRBJ1-6	CASSQTGGNSPLHF
TRBV9	.	TRBJ2-2	CASSVGGRANGELFF
TRBV2	.	TRBJ2-7	CASSERTVDEQYF
TRBV7-8	.	TRBJ1-2	CASSFTEANYGYTF
TRBV18	.	TRBJ2-2	CASSPRTGNIGELFF
TRBV6-1	.	TRBJ1-4	CASSDGRGSEKLFF
TRBV4-1	.	TRBJ2-1	CASSRGTSGNDNEQFF
TRBV5-4	.	TRBJ1-2	CASTRNRDRGRVGYGYTF
TRBV19	.	TRBJ1-2	CASSIAGTAGYTF
TRBV15	.	TRBJ1-1	CATSRVTDRGTEAFF
TRBV20-1	.	TRBJ2-2	CSASRGTDSGELFF
TRBV4-1	.	TRBJ1-2	CASSESAHSNYGYTF
TRBV2	.	TRBJ2-1	CASRADRGWYNEQFF
TRBV7-8	.	TRBJ2-1	CASSLVGLAVYNEQFF
TRBV28	.	TRBJ1-3	CASARNTIYF
TRBV28	.	TRBJ1-5	CASRPPGRPQHF
TRBV7-2	.	TRBJ1-1	CASSSDRTNTEAFF
TRBV6-1	.	TRBJ1-6	CASSEGTGNSPLHF
TRBV11-3	.	TRBJ2-2	CASSPGQGSTGELFF
TRBV6-5	.	TRBJ1-3	CASSLERSGNTIYF
TRBV2	.	TRBJ1-5	CASSVQGGQPQHF
TRBV4-1	.	TRBJ2-5	CASSDGLAGALQETQYF
TRBV2	.	TRBJ1-5	CASSDRSPNQPQHF
TRBV6-5	.	TRBJ2-7	CASSYSVDGSYEQYF
TRBV5-1	.	TRBJ2-5	CASSLAGASGRAGETQYF
TRBV20-1	.	TRBJ2-7	CSASSLAGGSQYF
TRBV29-1	once	TRBJ2-3	CSVPGGPGTDTQYF
TRBV3-1/TRBV3-2	.	TRBJ2-5	CASSQDRGRETQYF
TRBV18	.	TRBJ2-3	CASSLTPGRKPDTQYF
TRBV2	.	TRBJ1-4	CASCMGGDWEKLFF
TRBV18	.	TRBJ2-2	CASSLGTSGSNGELFF
TRBV2	.	TRBJ2-5	CASSPRTSGSQVQYF